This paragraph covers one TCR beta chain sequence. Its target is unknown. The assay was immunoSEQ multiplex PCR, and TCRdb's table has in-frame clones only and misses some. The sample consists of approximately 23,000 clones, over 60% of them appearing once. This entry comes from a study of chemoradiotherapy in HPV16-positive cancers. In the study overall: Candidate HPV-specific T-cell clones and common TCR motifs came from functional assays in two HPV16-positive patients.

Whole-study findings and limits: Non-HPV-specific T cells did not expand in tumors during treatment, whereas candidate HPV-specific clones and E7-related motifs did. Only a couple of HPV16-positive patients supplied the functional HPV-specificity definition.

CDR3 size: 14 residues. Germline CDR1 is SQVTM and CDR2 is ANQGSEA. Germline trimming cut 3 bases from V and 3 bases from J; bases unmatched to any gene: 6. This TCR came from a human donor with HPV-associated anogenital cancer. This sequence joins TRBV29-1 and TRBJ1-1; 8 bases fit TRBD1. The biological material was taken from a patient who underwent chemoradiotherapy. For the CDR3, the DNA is TGCAGCGTTGACTCCCAGGGGGCGGACACTGAAGCTTTCTTT. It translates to CSVDSQGADTEAFF.